Sequencing of this T cell receptor (beta chain) was carried out in a study of T cell changes during pregnancy in multiple sclerosis. The V gene lost 7 bases and the J gene lost 7 bases, with 17 bases spanning the gap. Per germline, CDR1 SGHRS and CDR2 YFSETQ. This CDR3 spans 13 amino acids. This clone was observed once. TCRdb's table, derived via immunoSEQ multiplex PCR, lists solely in-frame clones and lacks some. In the table there are 50,000 to 65,000 clones, 90% of which are singletons. V usage is TRBV5-1 and J usage is TRBJ1-2; D uncertain. Sequences were derived from peripheral blood, sampled in the first trimester of pregnancy. The sequence derives from a female donor in good health, enrolled as a control in a pregnancy study. CDR3 region: CASSPPIAGGYTF. Here the CDR3 DNA reads TGCGCCAGCTCCCCCCCCATCGCCGGTGGCTACACCTTC.